Following are 2 T cell receptor beta chains from one sample sequenced in a study of cytomegalovirus exposure and HLA in healthy donors. The PCR used 60 Vbeta and 13 Jbeta primers. Method: immunoSEQ multiplex PCR; TCRdb's copy keeps in-frame clones and lacks some. The data contain about 76,000 clones, 65% to 80% of them singletons. The specimen was PBMCs. Every receptor here comes from a male donor in good health and CMV-seropositive.

The chain combines TRBV5-1 with TRBJ2-2, with D possibly being TRBD1 (6 bases). Germline V lookup: CDR1 SGHRS, CDR2 YFSETQ. There are 15 residues in the CDR3. Trimming took 4 bases from V and 5 from J, leaving 15 bases between them. The CDR3 DNA sequence: TGCGCCAGCAGCCCGGGACACATTGGGACCGGGGAGCTGTTTTTT. This codes for CASSPGHIGTGELFF. The complete variable domain, with remaining parts taken from reference TRBV5-1 and TRBJ2-2, reads KAGVTQTPRYLIKTRGQQVTLSCSPISGHRSVSWYQQTPGQGLQFLFEYFSETQRNKGNFPGRFSGRQFSNSRSEMNVSTLELGDSALYLCASSPGHIGTGELFFGEGSRLTVL.

This clone appeared a few times. The V and J genes are TRBV2 and TRBJ1-4; 8 bases line up with TRBD1. This CDR3 is built from 15 residues. Germline V gene lookup returns CDR1 SNHLY and CDR2 FYNNEI. V lost 2 bases and J lost 7; bases outside the gene matches: 6. Here the CDR3 reads CASSEPQGALEKLFF. CDR3 nucleotides: TGTGCCAGCAGTGAACCGCAGGGGGCGCTTGAAAAACTGTTTTTT. Based on the CDR3 plus reference TRBV2 and TRBJ1-4, the full variable domain is EPEVTQTPSHQVTQMGQEVILRCVPISNHLYFYWYRQILGQKVEFLVSFYNNEISEKSEIFDDQFSVERPDGSNFTLKIRSTKLEDSAMYFCASSEPQGALEKLFFGSGTQLSVL.